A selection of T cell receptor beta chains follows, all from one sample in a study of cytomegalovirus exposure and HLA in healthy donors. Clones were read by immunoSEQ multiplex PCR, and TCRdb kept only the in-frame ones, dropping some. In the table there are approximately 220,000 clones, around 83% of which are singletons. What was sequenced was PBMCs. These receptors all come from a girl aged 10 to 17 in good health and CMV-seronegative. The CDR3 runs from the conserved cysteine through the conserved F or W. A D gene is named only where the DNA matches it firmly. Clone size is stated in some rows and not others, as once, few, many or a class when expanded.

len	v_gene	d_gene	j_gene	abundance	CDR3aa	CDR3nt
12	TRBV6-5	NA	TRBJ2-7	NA	CASSRNGGEQYF	TGTGCCAGCAGTCGAAACGGGGGCGAGCAGTACTTC
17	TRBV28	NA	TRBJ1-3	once	CASSNYRERDSGNTIYF	TGTGCCAGCAGTAACTACAGGGAAAGGGACTCTGGAAACACCATATATTTT
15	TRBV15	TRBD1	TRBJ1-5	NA	CATSRVQGAYQPQHF	TGTGCCACCAGCAGAGTACAGGGGGCTTATCAGCCCCAGCATTTT
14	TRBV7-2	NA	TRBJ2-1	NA	CASSFRDKGNEQFF	TGTGCCAGCAGCTTCCGCGACAAAGGCAATGAGCAGTTCTTC
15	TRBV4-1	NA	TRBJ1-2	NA	CASSATTGLRYGYTF	TGCGCCAGCAGCGCAACAACAGGGTTGAGGTATGGCTACACCTTC
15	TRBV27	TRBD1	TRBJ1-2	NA	CASSRTGPGRGGYTF	TGTGCCAGCAGCCGGACAGGCCCCGGCCGTGGTGGCTACACCTTC
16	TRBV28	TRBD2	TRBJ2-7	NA	CASGPLTLAGVYEQYF	TGTGCCAGCGGCCCACTCACTCTAGCGGGGGTATACGAGCAGTACTTC
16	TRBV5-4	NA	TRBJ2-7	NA	CASSPTSTGARNEQYF	TGTGCCAGCAGCCCGACCTCGACAGGCGCTCGGAACGAGCAGTACTTC
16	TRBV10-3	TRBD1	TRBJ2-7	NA	CAISEPRDSNSYEQYF	TGTGCCATCAGTGAGCCCCGGGACAGCAACTCCTACGAGCAGTACTTC
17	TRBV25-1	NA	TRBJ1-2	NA	CASSVLDLFSGKFGYTF	TGTGCCAGCAGTGTGTTGGACCTGTTCTCAGGGAAATTCGGCTACACCTTC
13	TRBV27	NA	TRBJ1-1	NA	CASSFTGNTEAFF	TGTGCCAGCAGTTTTACAGGAAACACTGAAGCTTTCTTT
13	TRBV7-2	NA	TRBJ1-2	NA	CASSPPVRYGYTF	TGTGCCAGCAGCCCTCCTGTCCGCTATGGCTACACCTTC
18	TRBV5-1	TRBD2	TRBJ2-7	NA	CASSLLVSASGRGAEQYF	TGCGCCAGCAGCTTGCTTGTGTCGGCTAGCGGGAGGGGCGCCGAGCAGTACTTC
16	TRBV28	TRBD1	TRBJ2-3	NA	CASSMRTGMYTDTQYF	TGTGCCAGCAGTATGCGGACAGGGATGTACACAGATACGCAGTATTTT
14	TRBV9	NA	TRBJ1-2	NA	CASSLSGANYGYTF	TGTGCCAGCAGCTTAAGCGGGGCTAACTATGGCTACACCTTC
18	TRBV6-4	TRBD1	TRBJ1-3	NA	CASSAWDRDLLGRNTIYF	TGTGCCAGCAGTGCTTGGGACAGGGATCTCCTTGGTCGAAACACCATATATTTT
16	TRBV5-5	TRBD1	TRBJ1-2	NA	CASSPTGQGDFYGYTF	TGTGCCAGCAGCCCCACCGGACAGGGGGATTTCTATGGCTACACCTTC
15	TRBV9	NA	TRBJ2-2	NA	CASSVALDGTGELFF	TGTGCCAGCAGCGTAGCGCTAGACGGCACCGGGGAGCTGTTTTTT
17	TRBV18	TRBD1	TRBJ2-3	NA	CASSPGDRGPYTDTQYF	TGTGCCAGCTCACCAGGTGACAGGGGACCCTACACAGATACGCAGTATTTT
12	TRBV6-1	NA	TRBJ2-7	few	CASIGAGYEQYF	TGTGCCAGCATCGGAGCGGGCTACGAGCAGTACTTC
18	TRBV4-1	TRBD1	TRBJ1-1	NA	CASSQDMFLDRGNTEAFF	TGCGCCAGCAGCCAAGATATGTTCTTAGACAGGGGGAACACTGAAGCTTTCTTT
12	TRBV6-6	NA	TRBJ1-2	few	CASSPDSSIYTF	TGTGCCAGCAGCCCTGACAGTTCTATCTACACCTTC
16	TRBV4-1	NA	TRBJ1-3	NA	CASSQEEWSSGNTIYF	TGCGCCAGCAGCCAAGAGGAGTGGAGCTCTGGAAACACCATATATTTT